The present entry profiles one T cell receptor (beta chain) with its context. CDR1 SQVTM and CDR2 ANQGSEA come from the germline V gene. The CDR3 sequence is 16 residues long. J lost 2 bases, V lost 0 bases, and 6 bases had no gene match. This specimen comes from a study of CD8 T cells in Susac syndrome. Reverse transcription of about 0.45 to 1 ug RNA was performed with random hexamers. An immunoSEQ multiplex PCR generated amplified TCR beta CDR3 products spanning 54 Vbeta and 13 Jbeta. TCRdb called the immunoSEQ multiplex PCR reads again in MiXCR, with one record for every CDR3 protein. In the table there are about 50,000 distinct CDR3 sequences, around 93% of which are singletons.

The sequence was collected from a human donor with multiple sclerosis. This chain links TRBV29-1 with TRBJ1-5; 8 bases line up with TRBD1. Sequencing was performed on CD8+ T cells from PBMCs. CDR3 in amino acids: CSVEETDRGGNQPQHF. DNA for the CDR3: TGCAGCGTTGAAGAAACTGACAGGGGTGGCAATCAGCCCCAGCATTTT.